This T cell receptor beta chain was recovered during a study of neurological immune-mediated disorders. CDR3 length equals 16 residues. Trimming took off 2 bases at V and 0 bases at J, with 13 bases between the two ends. Per germline, CDR1 MGHRA and CDR2 YSYEKL. In its sample, this clonotype was seen many times. Its antigen is still unknown. Whole-study results and caveats: Healthy controls had more TCR clonal expansion than multiple sclerosis, which showed the least, whereas HTLV-1-associated myelopathy showed the most. Private repertoires in all groups were suggested by the absence of shared CDR3 amino acid sequences among expanded clones across subjects.

From the 5' RACE reads, TCRdb called clonotypes with MiXCR, one entry per CDR3 protein. The sample yields some 43,000 distinct CDR3 sequences, 2% to 2.5% seen once. This sequence joins TRBV4-1 and TRBJ1-1, with D uncertain. Sequences were obtained from PBMCs. The TCR was taken from a man aged 30-40 years with multiple sclerosis. This CDR3 reads CASSQPSTPVNTEAFF. DNA of the CDR3: TGCGCCAGCAGCCAACCCTCCACCCCAGTGAACACTGAAGCTTTCTTT.